One sample yielded the 11 T cell receptor beta chains listed below, sequenced in a study of cytomegalovirus exposure and HLA in healthy donors. Primers: 60 Vbeta forward and 13 Jbeta reverse. Sequenced by immunoSEQ multiplex PCR; TCRdb stores in-frame clones only, minus some. Among about 59,000 clones listed, roughly four fifths were seen once. Sequencing was performed on PBMCs. The receptors here all came from a human donor in good health.

The genes are TRBV28 and TRBJ2-7; D is uncertain. This CDR3 has 17 residues. Trimming took off 7 bases at V and 0 bases at J, with 22 bases between the two ends. Germline loops: CDR1 MDHEN, CDR2 SYDVKM. CDR3 bases: TGTGCCAGCATCGTTATCCCCCTTCGTAGCCCCTCCTACGAGCAGTACTTC. It encodes CASIVIPLRSPSYEQYF.

This chain links TRBV2 with TRBJ2-7; TRBD1 aligns across 8 bases. Losses at the gene ends were 7 bases for V and 3 bases for J; bases not matched to a gene: 11. CDR3 length: 15 amino acids. CDR1 is SNHLY and CDR2 is FYNNEI in the germline V gene. The CDR3 reads CASKKQGVWNYEQYF. The CDR3 nucleotides are TGTGCCAGCAAGAAACAGGGGGTTTGGAACTACGAGCAGTACTTC.

This clone has just one count. The genes are TRBV5-5 and TRBJ2-7, with TRBD1 identical over 8 bases. This CDR3 is built from 16 residues. Looked up from germline, CDR1 is SGHKS and CDR2 is YYEKEE (reference sequence). V shed 1 base and J 2 bases; nucleotides not matched to a gene: 8. The CDR3 nucleotides read TGTGCCAGCAGCTTGTCAGGGGGCTCCCTCCCCTACGAGCAGTACTTC. This translates into CASSLSGGSLPYEQYF.

This sequence joins TRBV28 and TRBJ2-4, with no clear D. CDR1 and CDR2 (germline): MDHEN, SYDVKM. V was pared by 3 bases and J by 7 bases, with 13 bases between. The CDR3 length is 14 residues. The CDR3 is CASSFSELQNIQYF. Written as DNA, the CDR3 is TGTGCCAGCAGTTTTTCGGAGTTGCAGAACATTCAGTACTTC.

V gene TRBV19 combines with J gene TRBJ2-5; D may be TRBD2 (5 bases). This CDR3 is 15 amino acids long. Germline assignment: CDR1 LNHDA and CDR2 SQIVND (reference sequence). Trimming took off 1 base at V and 1 base at J, with 10 bases between the two ends. CDR3 bases: TGTGCCAGTAGTATAGTCCCCGGGATCCAAGAGACCCAGTACTTC. Encoded protein: CASSIVPGIQETQYF.

The CDR3 loop is CASSQDFRQYGYTF. CDR3 DNA sequence: TGCGCCAGCAGCCAAGATTTTCGACAGTATGGCTACACCTTC. The V and J genes are TRBV4-3 and TRBJ1-2; possibly TRBD1 for D (5 bases). Trimming removed 0 bases at V and 5 bases at J, with 10 bases between. The CDR3 has 14 residues. Germline lookup yields CDR1 LGHNA and CDR2 YSLEER.

J is TRBJ2-1 and V is TRBV10-3; weak D call: TRBD2 (5 bases). The germline V gene encodes CDR1 ENHRY and CDR2 SYGVKD. V was cut by 5 bases and J by 0 bases, with 11 bases left in between. The CDR3 extends over 15 amino acids. As DNA, the CDR3 is TGTGCCATCAGTCCAGCGGCGAGCTCCTACAATGAGCAGTTCTTC. Its translation: CAISPAASSYNEQFF.

This chain joins TRBV5-1 and TRBJ2-6; TRBD1 agrees at 7 bases. Germline CDR1 is SGHRS and CDR2 is YFSETQ. The CDR3 sequence is 17 residues long. V shed 4 bases and J 4 bases; nucleotides not matched to a gene: 11. CDR3 sequence: CASSLERQGTGANVLTF. In DNA form, the CDR3 reads TGCGCCAGCAGCCTAGAAAGACAGGGAACGGGGGCCAACGTCCTGACTTTC.

The V gene is TRBV7-2, the J gene TRBJ2-1; 7 bases map to TRBD2. The CDR3 has 16 residues. The germline V gene has CDR1 SGHTA and CDR2 FQGNSA. V was clipped by 1 base and J by 3 bases; unmatched bases: 6. This CDR3 reads CASSLGGTTLYNEQFF. In DNA form, the CDR3 reads TGTGCCAGCAGCTTAGGCGGGACTACCCTCTACAATGAGCAGTTCTTC. Complete variable domain (other parts from reference TRBV7-2 and TRBJ2-1): GAGVSQSPSNKVTEKGKDVELRCDPISGHTALYWYRQSLGQGLEFLIYFQGNSAPDKSGLPSDRFSAERTGGSVSTLTIQRTQQEDSAVYLCASSLGGTTLYNEQFFGPGTRLTVL.

V and J are TRBV5-1 and TRBJ2-7; 11 bases line up with TRBD1. Germline V gene lookup returns CDR1 SGHRS and CDR2 YFSETQ. The CDR3 loop spans 15 amino acids. J lost 4 bases, V lost 2 bases, and 5 bases had no gene match. CDR3 residues: CASSLGQGAQYEQYF. CDR3 DNA: TGCGCCAGCAGCTTAGGACAGGGGGCGCAATACGAGCAGTACTTC.

The J gene is TRBJ2-5, the V gene TRBV2, with D possibly being TRBD2 (6 bases). The V end was cut by 4 bases, the J end by 3 bases, with 15 bases between. The CDR3 has 15 residues. The germline V gene has CDR1 SNHLY and CDR2 FYNNEI. CDR3 amino acids: CASSVPSGPKETQYF. In DNA, the CDR3 is TGTGCCAGCAGTGTTCCGAGCGGGCCTAAAGAGACCCAGTACTTC.